This T cell receptor (beta chain) was recovered during a study of blood T cells in healthy people across ages. Germline V gene sequence: CDR1 DFQATT, CDR2 SNEGSKA (reference sequence). The CDR3 extends over 14 amino acids. V was shortened by 3 bases and J by 0 bases, with 9 bases between the two germline ends. Primed by a sample-barcoded 5' primer and a J-beta primer mix, a second PCR proceeded for 7 to 11 cycles. TCRdb called the 5' RACE reads again in MiXCR, with one record for every CDR3 protein. The table lists about 1.1 million distinct CDR3 sequences, 35% to 40% of them singletons, with less than 15% in the top ten.

The receptor comes from a man aged 18 to 30 in good health. Sequencing input: blood. V is TRBV20-1 and J is TRBJ1-3; no definite D call. CDR3 protein: CSASKRFSGNTIYF. CDR3 sequence (DNA): TGCAGTGCTAGTAAGAGGTTCTCTGGAAACACCATATATTTT.